The TCR beta chain under discussion was sequenced for a study of T-cell memory formation after mild COVID-19. Study details: Clusters of TCRs were largely donor specific.

TCRdb reanalysed the 5' RACE reads using MiXCR and keeps one entry per CDR3 protein. The data show approximately 440,000 distinct CDR3 sequences, about 20% seen once. Trimming removed 3 bases from V and 2 bases from J, with 14 bases in between. CDR3 length: 15 amino acids. Germline CDR1 and CDR2: SGHRS and YFSETQ. This clonotype was counted at least ten times. The gene calls are TRBV5-1 and TRBJ2-5, with D maybe TRBD2 (7 bases). This TCR was recovered from an adult woman who had mild COVID-19 (a few samples of this study predate the infection). Cell type and time point are not known. The sample consisted of PBMCs or a T cell subset sorted from them (not recorded which). In DNA form, the CDR3 reads TGCGCCAGCAGCTCTCCACAGGGAGGGCAAGAGACCCAGTACTTC. Amino acids: CASSSPQGGQETQYF.